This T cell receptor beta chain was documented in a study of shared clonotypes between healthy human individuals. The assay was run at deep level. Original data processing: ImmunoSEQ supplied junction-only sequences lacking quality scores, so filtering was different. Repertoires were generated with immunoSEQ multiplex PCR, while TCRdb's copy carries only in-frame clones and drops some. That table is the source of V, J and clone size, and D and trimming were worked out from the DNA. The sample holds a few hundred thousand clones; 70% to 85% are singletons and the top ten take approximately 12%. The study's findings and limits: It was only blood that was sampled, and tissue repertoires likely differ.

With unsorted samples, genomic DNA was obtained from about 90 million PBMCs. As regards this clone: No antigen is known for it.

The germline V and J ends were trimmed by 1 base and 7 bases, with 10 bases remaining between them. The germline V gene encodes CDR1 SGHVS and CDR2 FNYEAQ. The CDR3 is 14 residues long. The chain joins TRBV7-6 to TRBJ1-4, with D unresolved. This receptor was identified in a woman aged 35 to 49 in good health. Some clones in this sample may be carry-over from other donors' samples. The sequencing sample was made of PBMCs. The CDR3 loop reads CASSLGFSGEKLFF. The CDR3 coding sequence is TGTGCCAGCAGCTTAGGTTTTTCGGGTGAAAAACTGTTTTTT.